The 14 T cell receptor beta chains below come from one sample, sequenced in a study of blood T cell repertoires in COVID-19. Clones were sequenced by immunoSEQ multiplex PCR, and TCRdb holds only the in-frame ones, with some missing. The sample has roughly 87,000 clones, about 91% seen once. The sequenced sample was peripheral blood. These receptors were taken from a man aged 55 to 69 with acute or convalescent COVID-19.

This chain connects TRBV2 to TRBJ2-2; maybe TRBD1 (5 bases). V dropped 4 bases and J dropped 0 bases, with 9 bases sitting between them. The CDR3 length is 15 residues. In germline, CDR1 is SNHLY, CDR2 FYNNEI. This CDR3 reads CASSAWTTNTGELFF. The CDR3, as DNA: TGTGCCAGCAGTGCCTGGACAACGAACACCGGGGAGCTGTTTTTT. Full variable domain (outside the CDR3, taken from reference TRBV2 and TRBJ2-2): EPEVTQTPSHQVTQMGQEVILRCVPISNHLYFYWYRQILGQKVEFLVSFYNNEISEKSEIFDDQFSVERPDGSNFTLKIRSTKLEDSAMYFCASSAWTTNTGELFFGEGSRLTVL.

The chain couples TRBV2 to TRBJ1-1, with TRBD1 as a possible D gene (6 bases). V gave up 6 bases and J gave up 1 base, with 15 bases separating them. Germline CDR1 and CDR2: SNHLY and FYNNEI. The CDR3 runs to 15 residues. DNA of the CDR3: TGTGCCAGCAGCCAAGAAAAGACAGGGAACACTGAAGCTTTCTTT. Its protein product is CASSQEKTGNTEAFF.

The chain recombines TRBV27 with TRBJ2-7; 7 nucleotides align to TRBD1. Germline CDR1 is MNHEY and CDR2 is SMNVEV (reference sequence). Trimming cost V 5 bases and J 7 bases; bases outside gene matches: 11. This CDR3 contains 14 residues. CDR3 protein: CASSPGRTGLEQYF. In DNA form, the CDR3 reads TGTGCCAGCAGTCCGGGAAGGACAGGCTTGGAGCAGTACTTC.

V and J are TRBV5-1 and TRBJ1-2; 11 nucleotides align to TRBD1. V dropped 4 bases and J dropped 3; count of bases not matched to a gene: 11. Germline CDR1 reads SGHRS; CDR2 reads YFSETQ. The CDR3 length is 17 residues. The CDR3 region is CASSPDRGPGIDYGYTF. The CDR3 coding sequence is TGCGCCAGCAGCCCGGACAGGGGGCCGGGTATTGACTATGGCTACACCTTC.

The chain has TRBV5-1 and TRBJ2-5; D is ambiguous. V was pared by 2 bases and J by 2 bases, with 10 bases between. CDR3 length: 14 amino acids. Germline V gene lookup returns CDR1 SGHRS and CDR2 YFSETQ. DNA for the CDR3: TGCGCCAGCAGCTTAGGCGGTATACAAGAGACCCAGTACTTC. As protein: CASSLGGIQETQYF. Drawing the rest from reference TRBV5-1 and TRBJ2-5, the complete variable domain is KAGVTQTPRYLIKTRGQQVTLSCSPISGHRSVSWYQQTPGQGLQFLFEYFSETQRNKGNFPGRFSGRQFSNSRSEMNVSTLELGDSALYLCASSLGGIQETQYFGPGTRLLVL.

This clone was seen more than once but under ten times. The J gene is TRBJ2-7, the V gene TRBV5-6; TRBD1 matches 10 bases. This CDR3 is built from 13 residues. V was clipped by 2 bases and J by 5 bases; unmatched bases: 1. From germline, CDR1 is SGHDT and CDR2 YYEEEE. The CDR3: CASSFGTGDEQYF. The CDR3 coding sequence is TGTGCCAGCAGCTTCGGGACAGGGGACGAGCAGTACTTC.

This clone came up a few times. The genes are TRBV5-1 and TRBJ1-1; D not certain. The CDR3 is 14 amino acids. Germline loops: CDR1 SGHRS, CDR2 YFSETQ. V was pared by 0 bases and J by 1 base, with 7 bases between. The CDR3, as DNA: TGCGCCAGCAGCTTGGATGGCAAGAACACTGAAGCTTTCTTT. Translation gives CASSLDGKNTEAFF.

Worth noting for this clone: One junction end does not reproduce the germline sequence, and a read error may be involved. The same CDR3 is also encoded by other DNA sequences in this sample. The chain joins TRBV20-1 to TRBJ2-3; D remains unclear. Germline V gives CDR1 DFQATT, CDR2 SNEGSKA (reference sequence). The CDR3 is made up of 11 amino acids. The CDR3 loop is CSAAQTDTQYF. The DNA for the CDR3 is TGCAGTGCAGCCCAAACAGATACGCAATATTTT.

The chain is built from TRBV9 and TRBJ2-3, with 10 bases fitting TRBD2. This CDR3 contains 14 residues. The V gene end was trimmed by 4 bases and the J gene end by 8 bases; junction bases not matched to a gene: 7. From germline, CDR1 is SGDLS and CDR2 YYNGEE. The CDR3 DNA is TGTGCCAGCAGCACCGGACTAGCGGTTGTTACGCAGTATTTT. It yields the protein CASSTGLAVVTQYF.

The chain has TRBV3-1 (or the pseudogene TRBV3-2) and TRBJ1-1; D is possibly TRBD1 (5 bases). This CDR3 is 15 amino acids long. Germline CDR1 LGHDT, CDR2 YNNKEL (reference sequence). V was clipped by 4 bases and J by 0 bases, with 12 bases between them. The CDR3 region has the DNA TGTGCCAGCAGCCCTCTCTCAGGGTTGAACACTGAAGCTTTCTTT. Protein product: CASSPLSGLNTEAFF.

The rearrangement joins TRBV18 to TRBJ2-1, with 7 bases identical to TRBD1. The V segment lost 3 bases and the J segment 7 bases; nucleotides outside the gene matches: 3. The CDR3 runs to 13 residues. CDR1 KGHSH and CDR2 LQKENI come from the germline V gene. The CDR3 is CASSPPGQNEQFF. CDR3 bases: TGTGCCAGCTCACCGCCGGGACAGAATGAGCAGTTCTTC.

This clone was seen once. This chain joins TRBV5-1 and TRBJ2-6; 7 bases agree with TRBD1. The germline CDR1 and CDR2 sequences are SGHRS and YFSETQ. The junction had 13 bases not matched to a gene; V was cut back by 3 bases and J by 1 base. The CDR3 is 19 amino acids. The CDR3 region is CASSSTGQPHLSGANVLTF. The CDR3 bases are TGCGCCAGCAGCTCAACGGGACAGCCCCACTTATCTGGGGCCAACGTCCTGACTTTC.

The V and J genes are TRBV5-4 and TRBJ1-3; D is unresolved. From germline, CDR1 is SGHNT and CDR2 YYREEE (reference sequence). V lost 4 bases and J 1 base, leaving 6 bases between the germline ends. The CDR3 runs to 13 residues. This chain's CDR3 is CASSRGSGNTIYF. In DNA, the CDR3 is TGTGCCAGCAGCCGGGGATCTGGAAACACCATATATTTT.

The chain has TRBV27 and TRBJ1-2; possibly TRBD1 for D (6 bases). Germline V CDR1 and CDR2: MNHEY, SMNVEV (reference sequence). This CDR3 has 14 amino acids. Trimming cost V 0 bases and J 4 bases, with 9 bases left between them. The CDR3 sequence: CASSLSVRGYGYTF. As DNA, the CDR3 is TGTGCCAGCAGTTTATCAGTCAGGGGCTATGGCTACACCTTC.